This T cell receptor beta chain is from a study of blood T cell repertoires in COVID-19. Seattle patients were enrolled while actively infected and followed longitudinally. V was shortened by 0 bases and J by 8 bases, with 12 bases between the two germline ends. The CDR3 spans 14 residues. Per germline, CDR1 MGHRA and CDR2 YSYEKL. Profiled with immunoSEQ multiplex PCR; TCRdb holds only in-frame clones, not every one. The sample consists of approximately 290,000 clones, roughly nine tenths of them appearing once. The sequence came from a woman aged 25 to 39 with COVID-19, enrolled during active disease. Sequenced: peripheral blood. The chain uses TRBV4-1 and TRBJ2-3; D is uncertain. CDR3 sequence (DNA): TGCGCCAGCAGCCAAGATCGGGTCGGTTCTACGCAGTATTTT. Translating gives CASSQDRVGSTQYF.